The 32 T cell receptor beta chains below come from one sample, sequenced in a study of T cells in Graves' hyperthyroidism and ophthalmopathy. RNA transcripts yielded amplified TCR beta CDR3 regions. The HTBI set primed first-round TCR CDR3 RT-PCR. Via MiXCR, TCRdb re-called the multiplex PCR reads, giving one row per CDR3 protein. The sample holds 220,000 or so distinct CDR3 sequences; about 16% are singletons and the top ten take under 35%. The sequencing sample was made of blood. The receptors were gathered from a woman aged 18-29 years with Graves' ophthalmopathy.

With regard to this clonotype: Since a much larger clone is just one base distant, this may be a read error. The rearrangement joins TRBV5-1 to TRBJ1-1; 8 bases are a match to TRBD1. The CDR3 is 15 residues long. The V gene's germline CDR1 is SGHRS and CDR2 YFSETQ. V gave up 4 bases and J gave up 4 bases; unmatched junction bases: 9. This CDR3 is CASSQDRVQSTEAFF. The CDR3 DNA is TGCGCCAGCAGCCAGGACAGGGTTCAGAGCACTGAAGCTTTCTTT.

This clonotype appeared many times. This chain joins TRBV10-3 and TRBJ2-1, with no clear D. The germline CDR1 and CDR2 sequences are ENHRY and SYGVKD. V lost 3 bases to trimming and J lost 7 bases, with 7 bases between them. The CDR3 has 12 amino acids. The CDR3 bases are TGTGCCATCAGTGAATCTGAAAATGAGCAGTTCTTC. It encodes CAISESENEQFF.

At least ten counts were recorded for this clonotype. The V and J genes are TRBV28 and TRBJ2-1, with TRBD2 matching 10 bases. Germline CDR1 is MDHEN and CDR2 is SYDVKM. Germline trimming cut 6 bases from V and 8 bases from J; bases unmatched to any gene: 7. The CDR3 has 14 amino acids. CDR3: CASRPLAGADEQFF. The CDR3, as DNA: TGTGCCAGCAGACCCCTAGCGGGAGCAGATGAGCAGTTCTTC.

The gene calls are TRBV5-5 and TRBJ1-2; the D gene is possibly TRBD1 (6 bases). CDR1 and CDR2 (germline): SGHKS, YYEKEE (reference sequence). The V gene lost 4 bases and the J gene lost 5 bases, with 21 bases spanning the gap. The CDR3 is 16 residues long. CDR3 sequence (DNA): TGTGCCAGCAGCCCCGGGGTGTCTGGGGGGCAGTATGGCTACACCTTC. Translating gives CASSPGVSGGQYGYTF.

This clonotype was detected many times. The V and J genes are TRBV24-1 and TRBJ2-7; no clear D. This CDR3 contains 13 residues. Trimming left V 9 bases short and J 4 bases short, with 15 bases between. Germline V gene data show CDR1 as KGHDR and CDR2 as SFDVKD. CDR3 DNA sequence: TGTGCCACCGTAAATACCGGCCTATACGAGCAGTACTTC. Translating gives CATVNTGLYEQYF.

The chain is built from TRBV19 and TRBJ2-1; no reliable D call. This CDR3 has 15 amino acids. Germline V CDR1 and CDR2: LNHDA, SQIVND (reference sequence). Trimming removed 1 base at V and 5 bases at J, with 12 bases between. CDR3 residues: CASSIAHVGNNEQFF. The CDR3 coding sequence is TGTGCCAGTAGTATAGCCCACGTAGGAAACAATGAGCAGTTCTTC. Full variable domain (remainder filled in from reference TRBV19 and TRBJ2-1): DGGITQSPKYLFRKEGQNVTLSCEQNLNHDAMYWYRQDPGQGLRLIYYSQIVNDFQKGDIAEGYSVSREKKESFPLTVTSAQKNPTAFYLCASSIAHVGNNEQFFGPGTRLTVL.

The genes are TRBV20-1 and TRBJ1-2; perhaps TRBD1 as D (6 bases). Germline-derived CDR1 and CDR2 are DFQATT and SNEGSKA (reference sequence). The CDR3 consists of 12 residues. V gave up 6 bases and J gave up 6 bases, with 14 bases separating them. This CDR3 is CSAPDSYNGYTF. The CDR3 coding sequence is TGCAGTGCACCGGACAGTTACAATGGCTACACCTTC.

The genes are TRBV3-1 and TRBJ1-1; TRBD1 aligns across 8 bases. CDR1 is LGHDT and CDR2 is YNNKEL in the germline V gene (reference sequence). V shed 1 base, J shed 6 bases, and the junction held 4 bases outside the gene matches. The length of the CDR3 is 14 residues. Here the CDR3 reads CASSQGTGTAEAFF. The CDR3, as DNA: TGTGCCAGCAGCCAAGGGACAGGGACTGCTGAAGCTTTCTTT.

This clonotype was seen at least ten times. In DNA form, the CDR3 reads TGTGCCAGCAGCCAAGGGACTAGCGGGCTGAATGAGCAGTTCTTC. This gives the protein CASSQGTSGLNEQFF. The chain links TRBV6-1 to TRBJ2-1; 12 bases fit TRBD2. Germline V lookup: CDR1 MNHNS, CDR2 SASEGT. Losses at the gene ends were 6 bases for V and 7 bases for J; bases not matched to a gene: 7. The CDR3 extends over 15 amino acids.

This clonotype was found many times. The rearrangement links TRBV7-3 to TRBJ2-5; 9 bases are a match to TRBD2. CDR3 size: 15 residues. V lost 6 bases to trimming and J lost 5 bases; unmatched junction nucleotides: 10. CDR1 is SGHTA and CDR2 is FQGTGA in the germline V gene. CDR3 amino acids: CASSRGGAEGETQYF. Written as DNA, the CDR3 is TGTGCCAGCAGTCGCGGGGGGGCAGAAGGGGAGACCCAGTACTTC.

This clonotype has a count of ten or more. This chain links TRBV5-1 with TRBJ2-1; TRBD2 matches 11 bases. This CDR3 is built from 15 residues. After removal of 0 bases from V and 6 bases from J, the junction contained 2 bases not matched to a gene. Germline V gene sequence: CDR1 SGHRS, CDR2 YFSETQ. The CDR3 loop is CASSLGSGRGNEQFF. In DNA, the CDR3 is TGCGCCAGCAGCTTGGGTAGCGGGAGGGGCAATGAGCAGTTCTTC.

At least ten counts were recorded for this clonotype. V and J are TRBV7-9 and TRBJ2-1; 14 bases align to TRBD2. The CDR3 has 19 amino acids. Trimming took 5 bases from V and 3 from J; bases not matched to a gene: 12. Germline V gene data show CDR1 as SEHNR and CDR2 as FQNEAQ (reference sequence). The CDR3 protein is CASSTPPPGLAGVYNEQFF. CDR3 bases: TGTGCCAGCAGCACTCCCCCCCCGGGACTAGCGGGAGTCTACAATGAGCAGTTCTTC.

The J gene is TRBJ2-1, the V gene TRBV29-1; 16 bases map to TRBD2. The length of the CDR3 is 16 residues. The J segment lost 10 bases and the V segment lost 6 bases, leaving 12 bases of the junction unmatched. In germline, CDR1 is SQVTM, CDR2 ANQGSEA. The CDR3: CSVCLIGTSGRVEQFF. For the CDR3, the DNA is TGCAGCGTCTGTTTGATCGGGACTAGCGGGAGGGTGGAGCAGTTCTTC.

This clonotype was counted at least ten times. The chain recombines TRBV6-2 or TRBV6-3 with TRBJ2-1; the match to TRBD1 covers 7 bases. This CDR3 comprises 13 residues. Trimming at V came to 6 bases and at J to 3 bases, leaving 2 bases not matched to a gene. In germline, CDR1 is MNHEY, CDR2 SVGEGT. The CDR3 sequence: CASRTGIYNEQFF. CDR3 DNA sequence: TGTGCCAGCAGGACAGGGATCTACAATGAGCAGTTCTTC.

This clonotype was picked up many times. The chain recombines TRBV14 with TRBJ1-2; D gene uncertain. Germline V gene sequence: CDR1 SGHDN, CDR2 FVKESK. Trimming took 1 base from V and 0 from J, leaving 9 bases between them. The CDR3 extends over 15 amino acids. The DNA of the CDR3 is TGTGCCAGCAGCCAAGGATCTGGGACTAACTATGGCTACACCTTC. Protein sequence: CASSQGSGTNYGYTF. Drawing the rest from reference TRBV14 and TRBJ1-2, the complete variable domain is EAGVTQFPSHSVIEKGQTVTLRCDPISGHDNLYWYRRVMGKEIKFLLHFVKESKQDESGMPNNRFLAERTGGTYSTLKVQPAELEDSGVYFCASSQGSGTNYGYTFGSGTRLTVV.

The chain recombines TRBV6-1 with TRBJ2-3; no reliable D call. CDR3 length: 13 residues. The V end was cut by 6 bases, the J end by 2 bases, with 9 bases between. Germline-derived CDR1 and CDR2 are MNHNS and SASEGT. The CDR3 is CASRLTSTDTQYF. Here the CDR3 DNA reads TGTGCCAGCAGACTAACGTCCACAGATACGCAGTATTTT.

This clonotype was observed many times. The gene calls are TRBV9 and TRBJ2-1; 7 bases match TRBD2. J was trimmed by 2 bases and V by 0 bases; bases with no gene match: 14. Germline CDR1 reads SGDLS; CDR2 reads YYNGEE. The length of the CDR3 is 19 residues. CDR3 in amino acids: CASSVDGTERLAAYNEQFF. CDR3 bases: TGTGCCAGCAGCGTAGATGGGACGGAACGACTAGCAGCCTACAATGAGCAGTTCTTC.

This clonotype showed up many times. The rearrangement uses TRBV7-2 and TRBJ1-1; TRBD1 is a possible D gene (6 bases). Per germline, CDR1 SGHTA and CDR2 FQGNSA. Trimming stripped 6 bases from V and 0 bases from J, with 11 bases between. The CDR3 is 14 amino acids. CDR3 loop: CASSAGAVNTEAFF. CDR3 nucleotide sequence: TGTGCCAGCAGTGCAGGGGCCGTGAACACTGAAGCTTTCTTT.

The V gene is TRBV15, the J gene TRBJ1-2; D ambiguous. The CDR3 totals 12 residues. Trimming shortened V by 3 bases and J by 4 bases, and 6 bases separated the two germline ends. Germline V gives CDR1 LNHNV, CDR2 YYDKDF (reference sequence). This chain's CDR3 is CATSRTGYGYTF. The CDR3 region has the DNA TGTGCCACCAGCAGGACGGGCTATGGCTACACCTTC.

This sequence joins TRBV29-1 and TRBJ2-5, with 14 bases matching TRBD2. Germline V gene data show CDR1 as SQVTM and CDR2 as ANQGSEA. Trimming at V came to 6 bases and at J to 7 bases, leaving 16 bases not matched to a gene. The CDR3 sequence is 17 residues long. The CDR3 DNA reads TGCAGCGTCTCCTACCCCGGGACTAGCGGGAGTTACGTGACCCAGTACTTC. Translated, it gives CSVSYPGTSGSYVTQYF.

This clonotype has at least ten counts. The rearrangement links TRBV6-2 or TRBV6-3 to TRBJ2-1, with TRBD2 matching 9 bases. Unmatched junction bases numbered 15, after V lost 0 bases and J lost 6 bases. This CDR3 comprises 19 residues. The germline CDR1 and CDR2 sequences are MNHEY and SVGEGT. This CDR3 reads CASSYSGAGGSGSVNEQFF. In nucleotides, the CDR3 is TGTGCCAGCAGTTACTCGGGGGCTGGGGGTAGCGGGAGTGTCAATGAGCAGTTCTTC.

This clonotype was found many times. V is TRBV5-5 and J is TRBJ2-1; 8 bases match TRBD2. Germline CDR1 is SGHKS and CDR2 is YYEKEE (reference sequence). After removal of 0 bases from V and 8 bases from J, the junction contained 1 base not matched to a gene. CDR3 size: 13 residues. CDR3 residues: CASSLVGGDEQFF. CDR3 coding DNA: TGTGCCAGCAGCTTGGTCGGGGGGGATGAGCAGTTCTTC.

This clonotype appeared a single time. The chain couples TRBV29-1 to TRBJ2-7; 14 bases align to TRBD2. Germline values: CDR1 SQVTM, CDR2 ANQGSEA. V lost 6 bases and J lost 2; bases outside the gene matches: 12. The CDR3 has 17 residues. DNA of the CDR3: TGCAGCGTCTCCTACCCCGGGACTAGCGGGAGACCCTACGAGCAGTACTTC. This gives the protein CSVSYPGTSGRPYEQYF.

In its sample, this clonotype was seen many times. The J gene is TRBJ2-1, the V gene TRBV20-1, with a weak D call TRBD2 (6 bases). Per the germline V gene, CDR1 is DFQATT and CDR2 is SNEGSKA (reference sequence). The CDR3 is 15 amino acids. The V gene lost 3 bases and the J gene lost 7 bases, with 19 bases spanning the gap. The CDR3 bases are TGCAGTGCTAGCCCTGGGACTCCCCGGGGGAATGAGCAGTTCTTC. It translates to CSASPGTPRGNEQFF.

This clonotype was counted many times. V and J are TRBV28 and TRBJ2-5; no definite D call. The V and J ends lost 7 bases and 0 bases respectively, with 9 bases between them. The CDR3 totals 13 residues. The germline gives CDR1 MDHEN, CDR2 SYDVKM. The CDR3, as DNA: TGTGCCAGCACCCCTGGGTACCAAGAGACCCAGTACTTC. This sequence encodes CASTPGYQETQYF.

This chain connects TRBV6-5 to TRBJ1-6, with D hard to call. The CDR3 extends over 16 amino acids. Trimming took 0 bases from V and 0 from J, leaving 6 bases between them. The germline gives CDR1 MNHEY, CDR2 SVGAGI. The DNA of the CDR3 is TGTGCCAGCAGTTACTCGCGGAGCTCCTATAATTCACCCCTCCACTTT. Its translation is CASSYSRSSYNSPLHF.

This clonotype is a singleton in its sample. Given a much more abundant clone one base away, this may be a read error. V gene TRBV11-2 combines with J gene TRBJ2-2; D perhaps matches TRBD1 (6 bases). V was cut by 2 bases and J by 4 bases, with 14 bases left in between. Germline lookup yields CDR1 SGHAT and CDR2 FQNNGV. The CDR3 spans 16 residues. The CDR3 DNA reads TGTGCCAGCAGCTTATCTCGGGTAGGGGGCACCGGGGAGCTGTTTTTT. It encodes CASSLSRVGGTGELFF.

This clonotype was counted between two and nine times. A much larger clone is a single base away; this may be a read error. This chain links TRBV5-6 with TRBJ2-1; 7 bases fit TRBD1. Germline CDR1 and CDR2: SGHDT and YYEEEE. The CDR3 length is 15 residues. J lost 2 bases, V lost 2 bases, and 4 bases had no gene match. The CDR3 coding sequence is TGTGCCAGCAGCTTCCAGGACAGGACCTACAATGAGCAGTTCTTC. Encoded protein: CASSFQDRTYNEQFF.

There are many counts of this clonotype. The V and J genes are TRBV28 and TRBJ2-3; D is possibly TRBD1 (5 bases). This CDR3 has 17 residues. With 5 bases removed from V and 6 bases from J, the gap between germline ends came to 24 bases. Germline loops: CDR1 MDHEN, CDR2 SYDVKM. CDR3 coding DNA: TGTGCCAGCAGTCCGGCCCCGGGCCCCTCCTCAGGGGATACGCAGTATTTT. As protein: CASSPAPGPSSGDTQYF.

This clonotype was recorded at least ten times. The chain couples TRBV11-2 to TRBJ2-7; tentative D call: TRBD1 (6 bases). The CDR3 has 14 amino acids. V shed 1 base and J shed 6 bases, with 13 bases lying between them. Germline loops: CDR1 SGHAT, CDR2 FQNNGV. CDR3 DNA: TGTGCCAGCAGCTTAGGAGTCTCAGGGGTCGAGCAGTACTTC. Amino acids: CASSLGVSGVEQYF.

J is TRBJ2-7 and V is TRBV7-9; 9 nucleotides line up with TRBD2. Germline-derived CDR1 and CDR2 are SEHNR and FQNEAQ (reference sequence). The CDR3 runs 14 residues. Losses at the gene ends were 1 base for V and 5 bases for J; bases not matched to a gene: 3. The CDR3 nucleotides are TGTGCCAGCAGCTTAGTTGGCGGGGGGGACGAGCAGTACTTC. The encoded protein is CASSLVGGGDEQYF.

CDR3 bases: TGTGCCAGCAGTGACGCCGGGACTAGCGGAGGAGGGGAGCAGTACTTC. Protein: CASSDAGTSGGGEQYF. The V gene is TRBV6-1, the J gene TRBJ2-7; 11 nucleotides agree with TRBD2. J was trimmed by 7 bases and V by 3 bases; bases with no gene match: 11. The CDR3 is made up of 16 amino acids. Germline CDR1 and CDR2: MNHNS and SASEGT.